This T cell receptor (beta chain) is drawn from a study of CXCR3-negative and CXCR3-positive naive CD8 T cells. Study-wide context: Across all libraries, TRB reads numbered around 140 million, with about 1.5 +/- 0.3 million in each library. General study results and limits: The study inferred TCR strength from TRB CDR3 properties and found comparable surface CD5 between naive subsets. For memory CD8+ cells diversity was much lower, but both naive subsets had comparably high diversity. Naive cells, whether CXCR3-negative or CXCR3-positive, had similar TRBV-TRBJ usage, while memory cells differed. TRB CDR3s were more hydrophobic in CXCR3-positive than in CXCR3-negative naive cells.

The germline gives CDR1 SQVTM, CDR2 ANQGSEA. The CDR3 is 11 amino acids. Libraries were UMI-labeled 5' RACE TRB cDNA. TCRdb reanalyzed the 5' RACE reads, giving one entry per CDR3 protein sequence and no DNA. The clone table shows around 140,000 distinct CDR3 sequences, with the ten largest holding around 0.44%. As for this clonotype: The antigen is not known.

Material: naive CXCR3+ CD8+ T cells from blood. Subset meaning: CD45RO-CCR7+CD27+CD95- naive CD8+ T cells expressing CXCR3 (TNR3+). This sequence originates from a human donor in good health. Some clones in this sample may be carry-over from other donors' samples. This rearrangement joins TRBV29-1 to TRBJ1-2. CDR3 sequence: CSGITGYGYTF.